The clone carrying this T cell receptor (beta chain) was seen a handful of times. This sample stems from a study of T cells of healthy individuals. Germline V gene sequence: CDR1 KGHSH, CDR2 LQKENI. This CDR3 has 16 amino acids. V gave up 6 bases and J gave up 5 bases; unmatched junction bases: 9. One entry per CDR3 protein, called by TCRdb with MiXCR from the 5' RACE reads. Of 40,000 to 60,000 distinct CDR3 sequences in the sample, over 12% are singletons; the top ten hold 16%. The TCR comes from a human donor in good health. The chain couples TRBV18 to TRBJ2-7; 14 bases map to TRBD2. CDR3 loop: CASSLGTSGSPHEQYF. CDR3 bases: TGTGCCAGCTCTCTAGGGACTAGCGGGAGTCCCCACGAGCAGTACTTC.